This is a list of T cell receptor beta chains from one sample in a study of blood T cells in healthy people across ages. TCRdb ran MiXCR on the 5' RACE reads and lists one entry per CDR3 protein. The sample has over a million distinct CDR3 sequences, approximately 40% seen once. Sequences were obtained from blood. The receptors were gathered from a woman between 18 and 30 years old in good health. CDR3s include the opening cysteine and the closing phenylalanine or tryptophan. The D gene is left open where the match is weak. Clone sizes are given selectively: once, few, many, or a class where the clone is expanded.

v_gene	abundance	j_gene	d_gene	CDR3aa	CDR3nt
TRBV20-1	few	TRBJ2-1	NA	CSASSVSGVDEQFF	TGCAGTGCTAGTAGTGTATCAGGGGTCGATGAGCAGTTCTTC
TRBV27	NA	TRBJ1-1	NA	CASSFPAGEAFF	TGTGCCAGCAGTTTCCCAGCAGGCGAAGCTTTCTTT
TRBV20-1	NA	TRBJ2-7	NA	CSAEDQGNEQYF	TGCAGTGCGGAAGATCAGGGCAACGAGCAGTACTTC
TRBV9	NA	TRBJ2-1	NA	CASSASVSYNEQFF	TGTGCCAGCAGCGCCTCAGTCTCCTACAATGAGCAGTTCTTC
TRBV4-1	NA	TRBJ2-7	TRBD2	CASSRSAGRESSYEQYF	TGCGCCAGCAGCCGATCAGCGGGGAGAGAAAGCTCCTACGAGCAGTACTTC
TRBV7-2	NA	TRBJ2-1	NA	CASSLATGAGNEQFF	TGTGCCAGCAGCTTAGCTACCGGGGCCGGGAATGAGCAGTTCTTC
TRBV12-3/TRBV12-4	NA	TRBJ1-2	NA	CASSHAAGLGGYGYTF	TGTGCCAGCAGTCACGCAGCAGGCCTAGGCGGCTATGGCTACACCTTC
TRBV6-5	NA	TRBJ1-2	NA	CASSPGGGSPYGYTF	TGTGCCAGCAGTCCCGGGGGAGGGAGCCCCTATGGCTACACCTTC
TRBV5-1	NA	TRBJ2-1	TRBD2	CASSTIAGGWTYNEQFF	TGCGCCAGCAGCACCATAGCGGGAGGGTGGACCTACAATGAGCAGTTCTTC
TRBV20-1	few	TRBJ1-2	TRBD1	CSARDSSQGVVLHGYTF	TGCAGTGCTAGAGATAGTAGTCAGGGGGTCGTCCTACATGGCTACACCTTC
TRBV2	NA	TRBJ2-3	NA	CASRTAGASTDTQYF	TGTGCCAGCAGGACAGCGGGTGCTAGCACAGATACGCAGTATTTT
TRBV28	NA	TRBJ2-7	TRBD2	CASSISGAAAYNEQYF	TGCGCCAGCAGTATCAGCGGGGCCGCAGCGTACAATGAGCAGTACTTC
TRBV29-1	NA	TRBJ2-2	NA	CSVDEGGTGELFF	TGCAGCGTTGATGAGGGGGGAACCGGGGAGCTGTTTTTT
TRBV4-2	NA	TRBJ1-6	NA	CASSQEQANSPLHF	TGTGCCAGCAGCCAAGAACAGGCCAATTCACCCCTCCACTTT
TRBV15	NA	TRBJ1-5	NA	CATSREASNQPQHF	TGTGCCACCAGCAGAGAGGCTAGCAATCAGCCCCAGCATTTT
TRBV29-1	NA	TRBJ2-5	NA	CSALRAPETQYF	TGCAGCGCTTTACGGGCACCAGAGACCCAGTACTTC
TRBV4-1	NA	TRBJ2-6	NA	CASSQEGPTSGANVPTF	TGCGCCAGCAGCCAAGAGGGGCCGACCTCTGGGGCCAACGTCCCGACTTTC
TRBV7-2	NA	TRBJ2-7	NA	CAISPILAAQGYEQYF	TGTGCCATAAGCCCAATTCTAGCGGCCCAGGGGTACGAGCAGTACTTC
TRBV12-3/TRBV12-4	NA	TRBJ1-6	NA	CASTSHYNSPLHF	TGTGCCAGCACCTCACACTATAATTCACCCCTCCACTTT
TRBV6-5	NA	TRBJ2-7	TRBD2	CASSYYGLAYEQYF	TGTGCCAGCAGTTACTATGGACTAGCCTACGAGCAGTACTTC
TRBV5-1	NA	TRBJ1-2	TRBD1	CASSLDGGQGLVRGYTF	TGCGCCAGCAGCTTGGACGGGGGACAGGGACTGGTCCGTGGCTACACCTTC
TRBV3-1	NA	TRBJ2-7	NA	CASTLGGKSSYNEQYF	TGTGCCAGCACTCTAGGGGGGAAGAGCTCCTACAATGAGCAGTACTTC
TRBV12-3/TRBV12-4	NA	TRBJ1-1	NA	CASSPRVEAFF	TGTGCCAGCAGTCCCCGTGTTGAAGCTTTCTTT
TRBV29-1	NA	TRBJ2-3	NA	CSGRTETQYF	TGCAGCGGCCGGACAGAGACGCAGTATTTT
TRBV6-5	NA	TRBJ2-5	NA	CASTLGRFNEQYF	TGTGCCAGCACCTTAGGACGGTTCAATGAGCAGTACTTC
TRBV12-3/TRBV12-4	NA	TRBJ1-1	NA	CASSFRLKLNPNTEAFF	TGTGCCAGCAGTTTCAGACTGAAACTTAACCCCAACACTGAAGCTTTCTTT
TRBV5-1	many	TRBJ2-1	TRBD1	CASSNPDRGISYNEQFF	TGCGCCAGCAGCAACCCAGACAGGGGGATCTCCTACAATGAGCAGTTCTTC
TRBV20-1	few	TRBJ1-1	NA	CSARLGLVNTEAFF	TGCAGTGCTAGGCTAGGGTTAGTGAACACTGAAGCTTTCTTT
TRBV2	NA	TRBJ2-7	TRBD1	CASSTDRGMNYEQYF	TGTGCCAGCAGCACTGACAGGGGGATGAACTACGAGCAGTACTTC
TRBV5-5	few	TRBJ2-7	NA	CASSHRDGITYEQYF	TGTGCCAGCAGCCACCGGGACGGTATAACCTACGAGCAGTACTTC
TRBV20-1	few	TRBJ2-7	TRBD1	CSARGQVPYEQYF	TGCAGTGCTAGGGGACAGGTCCCCTACGAGCAGTACTTC
TRBV12-3/TRBV12-4	NA	TRBJ2-7	NA	CASSWTLSSYEQYF	TGTGCCAGCAGTTGGACTCTTAGCTCCTACGAGCAGTACTTC
TRBV2	few	TRBJ2-3	NA	CASAGALSDTQYF	TGTGCCAGCGCCGGGGCGTTGTCAGATACGCAGTATTTT